These 7 T cell receptor beta chains were sequenced from one sample in a study of OX40 agonist ivuxolimab in advanced cancers. Data came from immunoSEQ multiplex PCR; TCRdb stores just in-frame clones and leaves some out. The sample lists approximately 77,000 clones; approximately 90% were seen once. Sequenced material: CD4+ or CD8+ T cells sorted from blood, taken in a trial of the OX40 agonist ivuxolimab. The origin of the receptors is an adult with an advanced solid tumor such as melanoma, head and neck, liver or kidney cancer.

The chain's CDR3 is CASREASVGYQETQYF. The CDR3 region has the DNA TGTGCCAGCCGCGAGGCCAGTGTTGGGTACCAAGAGACCCAGTACTTC. The chain employs TRBV18 and TRBJ2-5; D unclear. Germline CDR1 is KGHSH and CDR2 is LQKENI. V was shortened by 8 bases and J by 0 bases, with 19 bases between the two germline ends. This CDR3 contains 16 residues. Supplemented by reference TRBV18 and TRBJ2-5, the full variable domain reads NAGVMQNPRHLVRRRGQEARLRCSPMKGHSHVYWYRQLPEEGLKFMVYLQKENIIDESGMPKERFSAEFPKEGPSILRIQQVVRGDSAAYFCASREASVGYQETQYFGPGTRLLVL.

V and J are TRBV27 and TRBJ2-1; D might be TRBD1 or TRBD2, each matching 5 bases. The germline V gene has CDR1 MNHEY and CDR2 SMNVEV (reference sequence). Trimming took 1 base from V and 3 from J, leaving 19 bases between them. The CDR3 extends over 18 amino acids. The CDR3 DNA follows: TGTGCCAGCAGTTTATTTTCCGGGCAGGGACGGGTCTACAATGAGCAGTTCTTC. It codes for CASSLFSGQGRVYNEQFF.

The rearrangement uses TRBV4-3 and TRBJ2-7; 11 nucleotides align to TRBD2. CDR1 is LGHNA and CDR2 is YSLEER in the germline V gene. The CDR3 is 15 residues long. With 4 bases clipped from V and 2 bases from J, the junction kept 4 bases outside the gene matches. The CDR3 nucleotides read TGCGCCAGCAGCCCGGATAGCGGGGGGGCCTACGAGCAGTACTTC. Translated: CASSPDSGGAYEQYF.

V is TRBV15 and J is TRBJ2-7; D tentatively reads TRBD1 or TRBD2 (6 bases each). Between the trimmed V and J ends, which lost 7 bases and 4 bases, there was a span of 14 bases. Germline CDR1 LNHNV, CDR2 YYDKDF (reference sequence). The length of the CDR3 is 13 residues. CDR3 DNA sequence: TGTGCCACCACAGGGGAAGGAGGGTACGAGCAGTACTTC. Its protein is CATTGEGGYEQYF.

This rearrangement joins TRBV7-6 to TRBJ2-4; 10 bases line up with TRBD1. Germline V lookup: CDR1 SGHVS, CDR2 FNYEAQ. CDR3 length equals 17 residues. Losses at the gene ends were 3 bases for V and 3 bases for J; bases not matched to a gene: 8. This CDR3 is CASSFLPGTGDKNIQYF. The CDR3 nucleotides are TGTGCCAGCAGCTTCTTACCCGGGACAGGGGACAAAAACATTCAGTACTTC.

The chain combines TRBV19 with TRBJ1-1, with a possible D match to TRBD1 (6 bases). Germline CDR1 and CDR2: LNHDA and SQIVND (reference sequence). Trimming left V 3 bases short and J 5 bases short, with 10 bases between. This CDR3 spans 13 amino acids. The CDR3 DNA follows: TGTGCCAGTAGTATTGGGGGCAGTACTGAAGCTTTCTTT. Its translation: CASSIGGSTEAFF.

This rearrangement joins TRBV19 to TRBJ2-2; D not certain. The V end was cut by 2 bases, the J end by 4 bases, with 11 bases between. The CDR3 extends over 15 amino acids. Germline V gene sequence: CDR1 LNHDA, CDR2 SQIVND (reference sequence). In DNA, the CDR3 is TGTGCCAGTAGTATACTTGGCGAATTCACCGGGGAGCTGTTTTTT. The encoded protein is CASSILGEFTGELFF.